The T cell receptor beta chain described here comes from a study of blood T cell repertoires in COVID-19. Overall study context: The United States, Italy and Spain supplied acute and convalescent COVID-19 samples. T cells, B-cell-depleted T cells, or PBMCs supplied cDNA or gDNA.

Per the authors' pipeline: Estimation of nucleated cell counts relied on the amplification of reference gene primers. Measured with immunoSEQ multiplex PCR; TCRdb has only the in-frame clones, and not every one. V and J calls and clone size are given by that table; D and trimming were obtained from the DNA. This table holds about 170,000 clones, approximately 90% found once. The CDR3 runs 12 residues. The germline gives CDR1 SQVTM, CDR2 ANQGSEA. Trimming took 4 bases from V and 3 from J, leaving 9 bases between them. The sequence came from an elderly woman in a cohort sampled during active or convalescent COVID-19. The V call is TRBV29-1, the J call TRBJ1-2; no clear D gene. Material for sequencing was peripheral blood. The CDR3 is CSVVAPDYGYTF. The CDR3 nucleotides read TGCAGCGTTGTTGCCCCAGACTATGGCTACACCTTC.